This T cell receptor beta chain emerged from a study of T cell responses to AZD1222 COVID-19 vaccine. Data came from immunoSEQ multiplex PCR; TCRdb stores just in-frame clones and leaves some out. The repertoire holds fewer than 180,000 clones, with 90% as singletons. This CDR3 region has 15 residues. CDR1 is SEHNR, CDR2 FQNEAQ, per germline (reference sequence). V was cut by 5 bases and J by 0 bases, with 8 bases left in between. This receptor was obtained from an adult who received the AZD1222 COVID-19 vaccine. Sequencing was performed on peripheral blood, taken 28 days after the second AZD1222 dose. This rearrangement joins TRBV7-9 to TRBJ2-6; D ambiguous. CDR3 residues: CASSTSSSGANVLTF. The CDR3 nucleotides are TGTGCCAGCAGCACGAGTAGCTCTGGGGCCAACGTCCTGACTTTC.